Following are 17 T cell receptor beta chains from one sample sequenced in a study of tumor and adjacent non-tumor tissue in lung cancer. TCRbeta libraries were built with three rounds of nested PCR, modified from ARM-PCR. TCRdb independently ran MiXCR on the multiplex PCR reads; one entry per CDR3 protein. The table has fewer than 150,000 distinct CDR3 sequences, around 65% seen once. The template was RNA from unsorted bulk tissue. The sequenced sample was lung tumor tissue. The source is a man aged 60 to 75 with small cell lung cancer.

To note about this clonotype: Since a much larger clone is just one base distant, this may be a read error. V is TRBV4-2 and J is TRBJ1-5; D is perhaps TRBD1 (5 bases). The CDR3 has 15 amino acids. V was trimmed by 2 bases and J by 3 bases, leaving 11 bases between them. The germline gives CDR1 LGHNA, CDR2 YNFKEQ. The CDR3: CASSQSDNLNQPQHF. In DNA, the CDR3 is TGTGCCAGCAGCCAATCGGACAACCTCAATCAGCCCCAGCATTTT.

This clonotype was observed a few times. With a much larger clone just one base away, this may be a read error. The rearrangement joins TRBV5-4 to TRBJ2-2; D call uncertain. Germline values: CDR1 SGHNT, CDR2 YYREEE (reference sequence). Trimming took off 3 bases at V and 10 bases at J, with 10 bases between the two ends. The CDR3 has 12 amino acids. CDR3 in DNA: TGTGCCAGCAGCTCTGGCCCCGCGGAGCTGTTTTTT. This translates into CASSSGPAELFF.

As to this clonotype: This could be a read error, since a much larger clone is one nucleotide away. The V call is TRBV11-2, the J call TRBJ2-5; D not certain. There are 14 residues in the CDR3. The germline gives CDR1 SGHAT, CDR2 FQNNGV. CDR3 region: CASGLEAPQETQYF. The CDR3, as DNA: TGTGCCAGCGGCTTAGAGGCCCCCCAAGAGACCCAGTACTTC.

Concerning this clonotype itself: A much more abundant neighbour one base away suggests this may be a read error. This CDR3 reads CASSPLARTDYEQFF. The CDR3 DNA reads as TGTGCCAGCAGTCCCCTAGCCAGGACCGATTATGAGCAGTTCTTC. The chain employs TRBV12-3 or TRBV12-4 and TRBJ2-1; tentatively, D is TRBD2 (5 bases). The CDR3 sequence is 15 residues long. Trimming shortened V by 5 bases and J by 8 bases, and 19 bases separated the two germline ends.

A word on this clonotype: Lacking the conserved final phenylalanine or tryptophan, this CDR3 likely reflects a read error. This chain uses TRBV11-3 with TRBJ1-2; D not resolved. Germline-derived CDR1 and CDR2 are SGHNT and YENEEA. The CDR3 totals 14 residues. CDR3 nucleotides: TGCGCCAGCGGCTTAGTGCCGGGAAACTATGGCTACACCATC. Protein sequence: CASGLVPGNYGYTI.

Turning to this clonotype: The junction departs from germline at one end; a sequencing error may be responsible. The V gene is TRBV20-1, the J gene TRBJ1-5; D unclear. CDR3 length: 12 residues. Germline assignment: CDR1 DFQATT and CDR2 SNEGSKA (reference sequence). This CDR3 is CSTRLGNQPQHF. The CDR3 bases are TGCAGTACTAGACTAGGGAATCAGCCCCAGCACTTT.

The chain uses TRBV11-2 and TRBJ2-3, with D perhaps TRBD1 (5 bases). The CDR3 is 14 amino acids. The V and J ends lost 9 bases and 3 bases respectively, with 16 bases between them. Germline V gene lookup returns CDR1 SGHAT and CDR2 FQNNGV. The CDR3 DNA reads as TGTGCCAGTAGCAAGCGACAGTGGACAGATACGCAGTATTTT. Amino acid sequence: CASSKRQWTDTQYF.

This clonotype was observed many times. CDR3 DNA sequence: TGTGCCAGCAGCGGACAGCTTGAGCCCCAGCATTTT. Protein: CASSGQLEPQHF. V is TRBV6-1 and J is TRBJ1-5, with a weak D call TRBD1 (6 bases). Germline values: CDR1 MNHNS, CDR2 SASEGT. The V end lost 6 bases, the J end lost 8 bases, and 11 bases lay between the germline ends. The CDR3 has 12 residues.

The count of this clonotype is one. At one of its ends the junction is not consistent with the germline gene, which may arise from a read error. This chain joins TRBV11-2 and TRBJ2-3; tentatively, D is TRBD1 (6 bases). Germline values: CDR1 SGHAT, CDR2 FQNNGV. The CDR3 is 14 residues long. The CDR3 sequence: CASSLNMVAGAMNF. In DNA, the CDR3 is TGTGCCAGTAGCTTAAATATGGTGGCAGGGGCAATGAATTTT.

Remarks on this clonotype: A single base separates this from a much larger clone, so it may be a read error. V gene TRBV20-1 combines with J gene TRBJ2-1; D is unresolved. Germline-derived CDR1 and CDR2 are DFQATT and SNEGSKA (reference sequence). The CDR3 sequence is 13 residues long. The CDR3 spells CSARRGSYNEQSF. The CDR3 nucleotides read TGCAGTGCTCGGAGAGGCTCCTACAATGAGCAGTCCTTC.

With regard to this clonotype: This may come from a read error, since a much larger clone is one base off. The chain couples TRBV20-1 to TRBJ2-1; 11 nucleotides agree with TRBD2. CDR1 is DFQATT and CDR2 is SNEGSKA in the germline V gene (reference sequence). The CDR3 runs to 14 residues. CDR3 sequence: CNALTSGVGNEQFF. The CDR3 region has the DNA TGCAATGCTTTGACTAGCGGGGTGGGGAATGAGCAGTTCTTC.

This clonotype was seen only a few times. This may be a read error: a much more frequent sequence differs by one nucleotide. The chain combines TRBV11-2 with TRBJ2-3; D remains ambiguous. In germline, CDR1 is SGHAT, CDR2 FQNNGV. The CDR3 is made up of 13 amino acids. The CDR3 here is CASSTPSTDTHYF. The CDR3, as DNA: TGTGCCAGCAGCACTCCCAGCACAGATACGCACTATTTT.

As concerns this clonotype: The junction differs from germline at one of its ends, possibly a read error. The CDR3 DNA follows: TGCAGTGCTAGAGTGGAGCAGGGAGGGGAGACCCAGTATTTC. Its translation is CSARVEQGGETQYF. The chain combines TRBV20-1 with TRBJ2-5, with 7 bases matching TRBD2. Germline CDR1 is DFQATT and CDR2 is SNEGSKA (reference sequence). This CDR3 spans 14 amino acids.

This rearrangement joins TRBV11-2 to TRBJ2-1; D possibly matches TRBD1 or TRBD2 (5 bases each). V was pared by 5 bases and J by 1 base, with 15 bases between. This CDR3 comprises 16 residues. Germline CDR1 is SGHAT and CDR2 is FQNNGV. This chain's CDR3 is CASSTGGSPSYNEQFF. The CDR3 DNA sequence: TGTGCCAGCAGCACAGGAGGTAGCCCTTCCTACAATGAGCAGTTCTTC.

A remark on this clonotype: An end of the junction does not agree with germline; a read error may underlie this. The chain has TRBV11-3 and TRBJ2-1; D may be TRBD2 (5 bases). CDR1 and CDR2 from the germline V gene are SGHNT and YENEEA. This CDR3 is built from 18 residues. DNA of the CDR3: TGTGTCAGCAGCTTAGGGTACCTTGGCGGGCCTCCCTACAATGAGCAGTTCTTC. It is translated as CVSSLGYLGGPPYNEQFF.

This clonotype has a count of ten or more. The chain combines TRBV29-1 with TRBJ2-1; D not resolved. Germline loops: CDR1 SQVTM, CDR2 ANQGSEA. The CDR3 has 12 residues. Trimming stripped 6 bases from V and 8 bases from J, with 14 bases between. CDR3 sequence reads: CSVSRIFDEQFF. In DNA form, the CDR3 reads TGCAGCGTGTCGAGGATTTTCGATGAGCAGTTCTTC.

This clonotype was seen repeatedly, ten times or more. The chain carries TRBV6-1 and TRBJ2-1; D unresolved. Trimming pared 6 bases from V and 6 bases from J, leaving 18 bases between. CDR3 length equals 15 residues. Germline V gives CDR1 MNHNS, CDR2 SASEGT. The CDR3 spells CASRISRYTGNEQFF. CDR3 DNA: TGTGCCAGCAGGATCAGCAGGTACACCGGCAATGAGCAGTTCTTC.